This note documents a single T cell receptor (beta chain) sequence. No antigen is known for it. The record originates from a study of T cell repertoires in cytomegalovirus infection. In the study overall: The authors used CMV epitopes that were HLA-C-restricted (recently identified) and HLA-B-restricted (well studied). The public TCR beta signatures pointed to both CMV infection and matching HLA type. Study-level findings and limits: The response measured ex vivo was dominated by TCR beta clonotypes (HLA-C-restricted and CMV-specific).

Each CDR3 protein gets one entry after TCRdb re-called the reads with MiXCR. The table includes more than 300,000 distinct CDR3 sequences, about 35% detected once. V was pared by 3 bases and J by 6 bases, with 15 bases between. The CDR3 extends over 15 amino acids. The genes are TRBV12-3 or TRBV12-4 and TRBJ2-1; tentatively, D is TRBD2 (5 bases). The receptor was isolated from a human donor in good health (CMV status not recorded). Some clones in this sample may be carry-over from other donors' samples. Sample: cultured PBMCs, taken from culture after CMV antigen stimulation. The CDR3 here is CASSFFGSGVNEQFF. CDR3 in DNA: TGTGCCAGCAGTTTCTTTGGGAGTGGTGTCAATGAGCAGTTCTTC.